The 6 T cell receptor beta chains in this list originate from one sample, sequenced in a study of OX40 agonist ivuxolimab in advanced cancers. Sequencing used immunoSEQ multiplex PCR; TCRdb keeps in-frame clones, though not all of them. The sample holds roughly 80,000 clones, about 86% seen once. The source was CD4+ or CD8+ T cells sorted from blood, collected in a trial of the OX40 agonist ivuxolimab. These receptors all come from an adult with an advanced solid tumor such as melanoma, head and neck, liver or kidney cancer.

J is TRBJ2-5 and V is TRBV30; D tentatively reads TRBD1 or TRBD2 (5 bases each). Trimming removed 0 bases at V and 5 bases at J, with 13 bases between. CDR3 length: 14 residues. In germline, CDR1 is GTSNPN, CDR2 SVGIG (reference sequence). The CDR3 reads CAWSVTAREETQYF. Here the CDR3 DNA reads TGTGCCTGGAGTGTAACTGCCAGGGAGGAGACCCAGTACTTC.

This clone has a single count. The chain recombines TRBV5-4 with TRBJ2-7; D gene unclear. In germline, CDR1 is SGHNT, CDR2 YYREEE (reference sequence). The CDR3 has 14 residues. Trimming took off 4 bases at V and 2 bases at J, with 13 bases between the two ends. The CDR3 coding sequence is TGTGCCAGCAGCCCGACCCGACGTCCCTACGAGCAGTACTTC. Protein: CASSPTRRPYEQYF. Complete variable domain (other parts from reference TRBV5-4 and TRBJ2-7): ETGVTQSPTHLIKTRGQQVTLRCSSQSGHNTVSWYQQALGQGPQFIFQYYREEENGRGNFPPRFSGLQFPNYSSELNVNALELDDSALYLCASSPTRRPYEQYFGPGTRLTVT.

This clone was picked up one time. This chain's CDR3 is CASSRVGNTIYF. The CDR3 nucleotides are TGTGCCAGCAGTCGGGTCGGAAACACCATATATTTT. The V and J genes are TRBV28 and TRBJ1-3, with D unclear. Germline CDR1 reads MDHEN; CDR2 reads SYDVKM. V lost 5 bases, J lost 4 bases, and 6 bases lay in between. This CDR3 has 12 residues.

V is TRBV2 and J is TRBJ1-2, with no clear D. Trimming shortened V by 3 bases and J by 13 bases, and 9 bases separated the two germline ends. The CDR3 sequence is 10 residues long. In germline, CDR1 is SNHLY, CDR2 FYNNEI. The chain's CDR3 is CASSDPSVTF. The CDR3 DNA reads TGTGCCAGCAGTGACCCCTCGGTCACCTTC.

The CDR3 protein is CASSPDSTNSPLHF. In nucleotides, the CDR3 is TGTGCCAGCTCACCCGACAGTACTAATTCACCCCTCCACTTT. The J gene is TRBJ1-6, the V gene TRBV18; perhaps TRBD1 as D (5 bases). CDR3 length: 14 amino acids. The V end lost 3 bases, the J end lost 6 bases, and 9 bases lay between the germline ends. Germline V lookup: CDR1 KGHSH, CDR2 LQKENI.

J is TRBJ2-3 and V is TRBV4-3; possible D gene TRBD2, 6 bases. The CDR3 spans 14 residues. Trimming removed 4 bases from V and 6 bases from J, with 14 bases in between. Per germline, CDR1 LGHNA and CDR2 YSLEER. The CDR3 sequence is CASSPGAGRDTQYF. DNA of the CDR3: TGCGCCAGCAGCCCCGGGGCGGGGAGGGATACGCAGTATTTT.